This TCR beta chain was identified in a study of T cell responses to AZD1222 COVID-19 vaccine. Study-level findings and limits: The study reported that nearly half of spike-specific TCRs target unmutated variant regions. Receipt of two AZD1222 doses was followed by a rise in Spike-specific TCR breadth and depth.

The table came from immunoSEQ multiplex PCR; TCRdb's copy has only in-frame clones and leaves some out. There are 55,000 to 90,000 clones in the sample; 82% occur only once, and less than 6.5% lies in the top ten. About this clone: As yet, its antigen is unknown.

The sequenced sample was peripheral blood, obtained on day 0 of AZD1222 vaccination. The sequence derives from an adult in good health.

The CDR3: CASSLDRGTEAFF. In DNA form, the CDR3 reads TGTGCCAGCAGTTTAGACAGGGGCACTGAAGCTTTCTTT. This chain uses TRBV12-3 or TRBV12-4 with TRBJ1-1; 7 nucleotides line up with TRBD1. CDR3 length: 13 amino acids. The ends lost 1 base at V and 4 bases at J; junction bases unmatched: 0.